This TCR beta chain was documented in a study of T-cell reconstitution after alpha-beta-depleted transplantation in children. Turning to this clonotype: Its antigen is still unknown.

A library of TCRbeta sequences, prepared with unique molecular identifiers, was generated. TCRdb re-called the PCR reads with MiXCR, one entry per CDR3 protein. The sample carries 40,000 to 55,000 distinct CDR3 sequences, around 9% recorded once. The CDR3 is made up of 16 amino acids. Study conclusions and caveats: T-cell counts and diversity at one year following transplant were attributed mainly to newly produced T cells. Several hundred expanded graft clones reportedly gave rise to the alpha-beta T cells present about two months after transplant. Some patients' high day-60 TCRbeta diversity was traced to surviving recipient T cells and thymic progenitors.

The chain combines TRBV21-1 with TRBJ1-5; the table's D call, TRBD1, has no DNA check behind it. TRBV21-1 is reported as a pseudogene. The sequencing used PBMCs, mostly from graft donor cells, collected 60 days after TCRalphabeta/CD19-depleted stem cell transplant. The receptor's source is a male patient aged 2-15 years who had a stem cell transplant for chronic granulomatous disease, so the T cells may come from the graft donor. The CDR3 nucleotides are TGTGCCAGCAGCAAGGAAAGAGACAGTAGCAATCAGCCCCAGCATTTT. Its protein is CASSKERDSSNQPQHF.